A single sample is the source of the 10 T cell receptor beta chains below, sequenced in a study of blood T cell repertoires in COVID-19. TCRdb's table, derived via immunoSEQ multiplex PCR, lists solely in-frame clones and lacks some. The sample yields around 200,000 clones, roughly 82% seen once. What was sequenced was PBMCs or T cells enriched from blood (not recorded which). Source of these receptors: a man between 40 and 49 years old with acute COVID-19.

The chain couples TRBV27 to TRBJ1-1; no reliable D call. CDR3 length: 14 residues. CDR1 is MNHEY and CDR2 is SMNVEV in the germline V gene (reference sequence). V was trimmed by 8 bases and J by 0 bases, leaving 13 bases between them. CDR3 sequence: CASGRPGVNTEAFF. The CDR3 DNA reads TGTGCCAGCGGGCGGCCCGGGGTGAACACTGAAGCTTTCTTT.

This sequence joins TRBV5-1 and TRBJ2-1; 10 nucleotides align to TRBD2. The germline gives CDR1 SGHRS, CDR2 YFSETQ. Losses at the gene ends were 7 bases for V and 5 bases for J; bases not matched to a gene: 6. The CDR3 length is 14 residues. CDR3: CASASGSSNNEQFF. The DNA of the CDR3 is TGCGCCAGCGCTAGCGGGAGTAGTAACAATGAGCAGTTCTTC.

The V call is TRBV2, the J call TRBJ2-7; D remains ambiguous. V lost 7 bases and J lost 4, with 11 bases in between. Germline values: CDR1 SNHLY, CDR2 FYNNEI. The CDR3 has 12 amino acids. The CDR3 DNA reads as TGTGCCAGCAACCAGGTGAATTACGAGCAGTACTTC. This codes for CASNQVNYEQYF.

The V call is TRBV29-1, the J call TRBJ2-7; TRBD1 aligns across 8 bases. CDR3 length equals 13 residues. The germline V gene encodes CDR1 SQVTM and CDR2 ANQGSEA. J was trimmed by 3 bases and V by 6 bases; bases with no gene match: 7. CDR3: CSVFGTGDYEQYF. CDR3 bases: TGCAGCGTCTTCGGGACAGGCGACTACGAGCAGTACTTC.

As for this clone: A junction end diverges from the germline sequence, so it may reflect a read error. In nucleotides, the CDR3 is TGCAGCGTTGAGGGGACAGACAACTTTGGCTACACCTTC. It is translated as CSVEGTDNFGYTF. The chain has TRBV29-1 and TRBJ1-2; 7 bases map to TRBD1. Germline V gene lookup returns CDR1 SQVTM and CDR2 ANQGSEA. The CDR3 sequence is 13 residues long. Filled out from reference TRBV29-1 and TRBJ1-2, the complete variable domain reads SAVISQKPSRDICQRGTSLTIQCQVDSQVTMMFWYRQQPGQSLTLIATANQGSEATYESGFVIDKFPISRPNLTFSTLTVSNMSPEDSSIYLCSVEGTDNFGYTFGSGTRLTVV.

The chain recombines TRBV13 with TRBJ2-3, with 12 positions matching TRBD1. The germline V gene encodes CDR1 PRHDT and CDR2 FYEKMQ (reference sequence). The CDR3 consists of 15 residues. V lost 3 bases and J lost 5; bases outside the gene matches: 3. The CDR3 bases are TGTGCCAGCAGCTTGGGGACAGGGGGCGAAGATACGCAGTATTTT. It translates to CASSLGTGGEDTQYF. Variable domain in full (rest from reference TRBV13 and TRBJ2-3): AAGVIQSPRHLIKEKRETATLKCYPIPRHDTVYWYQQGPGQDPQFLISFYEKMQSDKGSIPDRFSAQQFSDYHSELNMSSLELGDSALYFCASSLGTGGEDTQYFGPGTRLTVL.

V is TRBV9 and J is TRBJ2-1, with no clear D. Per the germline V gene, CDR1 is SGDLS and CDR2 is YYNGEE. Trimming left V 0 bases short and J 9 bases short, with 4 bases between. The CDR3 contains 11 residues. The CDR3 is CASSVGSEQFF. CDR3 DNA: TGTGCCAGCAGCGTAGGTAGTGAGCAGTTCTTC.

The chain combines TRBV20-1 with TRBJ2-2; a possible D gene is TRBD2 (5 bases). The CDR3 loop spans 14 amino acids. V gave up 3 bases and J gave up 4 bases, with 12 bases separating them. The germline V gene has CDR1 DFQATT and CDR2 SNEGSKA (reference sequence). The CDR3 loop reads CSASSDYLTGELFF. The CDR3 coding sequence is TGCAGTGCTAGTTCCGACTACCTCACCGGGGAGCTGTTTTTT.

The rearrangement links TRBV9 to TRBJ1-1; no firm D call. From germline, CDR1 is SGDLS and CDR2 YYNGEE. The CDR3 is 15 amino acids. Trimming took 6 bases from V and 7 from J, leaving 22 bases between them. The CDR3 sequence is CASTKTGRDIGEAFF. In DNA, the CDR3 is TGTGCCAGCACCAAAACGGGGAGGGATATTGGTGAAGCTTTCTTT.

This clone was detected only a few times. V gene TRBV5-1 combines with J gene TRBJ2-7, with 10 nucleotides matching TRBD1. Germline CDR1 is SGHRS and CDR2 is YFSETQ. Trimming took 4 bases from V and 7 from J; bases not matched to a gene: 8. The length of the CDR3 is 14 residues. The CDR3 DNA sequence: TGCGCCAGCAGCCAGGGACAGGGGACTGGTGAGCAGTACTTC. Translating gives CASSQGQGTGEQYF.